The rows below give T cell receptor beta chains drawn from one sample of a study of memory CD4+ T cells and cytomegalovirus serostatus. Sequencing used immunoSEQ multiplex PCR; TCRdb keeps in-frame clones, though not all of them. Here the sample spans tens of thousands of clones, around four fifths being singletons. Sequencing input: memory CD4+ T cells from blood. The source of these receptors is an adult in good health and CMV-seropositive. The CDR3 runs from the conserved cysteine through the conserved F or W. The D gene is left open where the match is weak. Some rows mark clone size as missing; the rest say once, few, many or name a class of expanded clone.

CASSVGTVSYNEQFF TGTGCCAGCAGCGTCGGGACAGTCTCCTACAATGAGCAGTTCTTC . TRBJ2-1 TRBD1 TRBV7-9
CASSYLSGGLNEQFF TGTGCCAGCAGCTACCTTAGCGGGGGGTTAAATGAGCAGTTCTTC . TRBJ2-1 TRBD2 TRBV11-2
CASSPPTAGGFEQFF TGTGCCAGCTCACCACCCACCGCGGGAGGATTCGAGCAGTTCTTC . TRBJ2-1 TRBD2 TRBV18
CASLNQPQHF TGTGCCAGTCTAAATCAGCCCCAGCATTTT . TRBJ1-5 . TRBV19
CASSTLTSGRARYNEQFF TGTGCCAGCAGCACCCTTACTAGCGGGAGGGCCCGGTACAATGAGCAGTTCTTC . TRBJ2-1 TRBD2 TRBV27
CASSLSAGEGYTF TGTGCCAGCAGCTTATCGGCGGGGGAGGGCTACACCTTC few TRBJ1-2 . TRBV7-9
CASSLARGTGSYNEQFF TGTGCCAGCAGCTTAGCGCGAGGGACAGGGTCCTACAATGAGCAGTTCTTC . TRBJ2-1 TRBD1 TRBV7-9
CASSQQGKSNQPQHF TGCGCCAGCAGCCAGCAGGGAAAAAGCAATCAGCCCCAGCATTTT . TRBJ1-5 . TRBV4-1
CASSHTLASGANVLTF TGTGCCAGCAGCCACACCCTAGCCTCTGGGGCCAACGTCCTGACTTTC . TRBJ2-6 . TRBV7-3
CASSPLEETQYF TGTGCCAGCAGCCCCCTAGAAGAGACCCAGTACTTC . TRBJ2-5 . TRBV11-2
CASSGDRNYGYTF TGTGCCAGCAGCGGGGACAGGAACTATGGCTACACCTTC . TRBJ1-2 TRBD1 TRBV9
CASSFMGDQPQHF TGTGCCAGCAGTTTTATGGGGGATCAGCCCCAGCATTTT . TRBJ1-5 . TRBV28
CASLGGETQYF TGTGCCAGCTTGGGAGGGGAGACCCAGTACTTC . TRBJ2-5 TRBD2 TRBV18
CARKVGVRSGAKDEQFF TGTGCCCGAAAGGTGGGAGTCAGATCAGGAGCCAAGGATGAGCAGTTCTTC . TRBJ2-1 . TRBV30
CSVMTGEYNTEAFF TGCAGCGTTATGACAGGAGAGTATAACACTGAAGCTTTCTTT . TRBJ1-1 . TRBV29-1
CASSTVSSHEQFF TGTGCCAGCAGCACAGTAAGCTCCCATGAGCAGTTCTTC . TRBJ2-1 . TRBV7-2
CASSPGTSGGLTGELFF TGCGCCAGCAGCCCCGGGACTAGCGGGGGCCTCACCGGGGAGCTGTTTTTT . TRBJ2-2 TRBD2 TRBV4-1
CAISDGTSRNYEQFF TGTGCCATCAGTGATGGGACTAGCCGGAACTATGAGCAGTTCTTC . TRBJ2-1 TRBD2 TRBV10-3
CSSSGGLHNEQFF TGCAGCTCAAGCGGAGGCTTACACAATGAGCAGTTCTTC . TRBJ2-1 . TRBV29-1
CAISESGGADYGYTF TGTGCCATCAGTGAGTCGGGTGGGGCGGACTATGGCTACACCTTC . TRBJ1-2 . TRBV10-3
CASSPNGYEQYF TGTGCCAGCTCACCGAACGGCTACGAGCAGTACTTC . TRBJ2-7 . TRBV18
CASSGVVAGREQYF TGCGCCAGCAGTGGGGTAGTGGCGGGAAGAGAGCAGTACTTC . TRBJ2-7 . TRBV10-2
CASSLSGGATNEKLFF TGTGCCAGCAGTTTATCCGGAGGAGCAACTAATGAAAAACTGTTTTTT . TRBJ1-4 . TRBV28
CASGTGQGAGGYTF TGTGCCAGCGGAACCGGACAGGGGGCGGGCGGCTACACCTTC . TRBJ1-2 TRBD1 TRBV25-1